This T cell receptor (beta chain) is from a study of CD8+ T cells in alopecia areata. Findings of the study overall: Scalp sequencing also captures normal skin's resident alphabeta T cells.

About this clone: Its antigen remains unknown.

The V segment lost 4 bases and the J segment 2 bases; nucleotides outside the gene matches: 4. CDR3 length equals 14 residues. Looked up from germline, CDR1 is MNHNY and CDR2 is SVGAGI (reference sequence). Isolated RNA was reverse transcribed into cDNA used as the sequencing template. This table comes from immunoSEQ multiplex PCR, and its TCRdb copy is limited to in-frame clones, with some not included. The sample lists 95,000 to 150,000 clones; around 50% were seen once. The rearrangement uses TRBV6-6 and TRBJ2-5; 7 bases map to TRBD2. The sequenced sample consisted of NKG2D-low CD8+ T cells sorted from blood. This clonotype was sampled from a human donor with alopecia areata. Here the CDR3 reads CASSSWEGQETQYF. As DNA, the CDR3 is TGTGCCAGCAGTTCCTGGGAGGGACAAGAGACCCAGTACTTC.